This is a list of T cell receptor beta chains from one sample in a study of shared clonotypes between healthy human individuals. Method: immunoSEQ multiplex PCR; TCRdb's copy keeps in-frame clones and lacks some. The profile shows under 1,100,000 clones, around 82% of them singletons. Sequences were obtained from memory CD4+ T cells from PBMCs. The receptors here all came from a man aged 18 to 35 in good health. Some clones in this sample may be carry-over from other donors' samples. CDR3s include the opening cysteine and the closing phenylalanine or tryptophan. Fields, in order: CDR3 length, J gene, V gene, clone size, CDR3 protein. Some rows mark clone size as missing; the rest say once, few, many or name a class of expanded clone.

CDR3 length: 14; J gene: TRBJ1-2; V gene: TRBV2; clone size: few; CDR3 protein: CASSEAWGADGYTF
CDR3 length: 16; J gene: TRBJ2-5; V gene: TRBV4-1; clone size: .; CDR3 protein: CASSQDRRASVETQYF
CDR3 length: 15; J gene: TRBJ2-7; V gene: TRBV29-1; clone size: few; CDR3 protein: CSASLGLHSSYEQYF
CDR3 length: 15; J gene: TRBJ2-3; V gene: TRBV6-1; clone size: .; CDR3 protein: CASTPRTDSTDTQYF
CDR3 length: 15; J gene: TRBJ2-7; V gene: TRBV6-1; clone size: few; CDR3 protein: CASRAPGLAGIGQYF
CDR3 length: 13; J gene: TRBJ1-2; V gene: TRBV25-1; clone size: .; CDR3 protein: CASSFPGQYGYTF
CDR3 length: 15; J gene: TRBJ1-3; V gene: TRBV4-2; clone size: .; CDR3 protein: CASSPRGSSGNTIYF
CDR3 length: 13; J gene: TRBJ1-2; V gene: TRBV14; clone size: .; CDR3 protein: CASSHTVTYGYTF
CDR3 length: 14; J gene: TRBJ1-5; V gene: TRBV5-6; clone size: .; CDR3 protein: CASSLRNSELTQHF
CDR3 length: 14; J gene: TRBJ2-7; V gene: TRBV7-2; clone size: once; CDR3 protein: CASSLDGTFYEQYF
CDR3 length: 12; J gene: TRBJ2-1; V gene: TRBV7-9; clone size: .; CDR3 protein: CASSLVRTEQFF
CDR3 length: 17; J gene: TRBJ1-5; V gene: TRBV4-1; clone size: .; CDR3 protein: CASSQSSEAYSNQPQHF
CDR3 length: 16; J gene: TRBJ1-1; V gene: TRBV5-1; clone size: .; CDR3 protein: CASSIPGSGTGGRAFF
CDR3 length: 11; J gene: TRBJ1-2; V gene: TRBV20-1; clone size: .; CDR3 protein: CSPSVNYGYTF
CDR3 length: 13; J gene: TRBJ2-5; V gene: TRBV15; clone size: .; CDR3 protein: CATSARVRETQYF
CDR3 length: 16; J gene: TRBJ2-4; V gene: TRBV13; clone size: few; CDR3 protein: CASSFTITRAKNIQYF
CDR3 length: 12; J gene: TRBJ1-5; V gene: TRBV28; clone size: .; CDR3 protein: CASSYRVQPQHF
CDR3 length: 14; J gene: TRBJ1-1; V gene: TRBV2; clone size: .; CDR3 protein: CASGGQGARGEAFF
CDR3 length: 14; J gene: TRBJ1-2; V gene: TRBV2; clone size: .; CDR3 protein: CASSGGGKAYGYTF
CDR3 length: 15; J gene: TRBJ2-3; V gene: TRBV27; clone size: few; CDR3 protein: CASSFKGGSTDTQYF
CDR3 length: 13; J gene: TRBJ2-1; V gene: TRBV5-4; clone size: .; CDR3 protein: CASKLAGATEQFF
CDR3 length: 13; J gene: TRBJ2-7; V gene: TRBV18; clone size: .; CDR3 protein: CASSPRLDHEQYF
CDR3 length: 14; J gene: TRBJ1-1; V gene: TRBV27; clone size: .; CDR3 protein: CASSSPSRNTEAFF
CDR3 length: 15; J gene: TRBJ2-5; V gene: TRBV6-5; clone size: once; CDR3 protein: CASSYSGTGRQTQYF
CDR3 length: 20; J gene: TRBJ2-1; V gene: TRBV15; clone size: .; CDR3 protein: CATSREMGQGGTRGHDEQFF
CDR3 length: 11; J gene: TRBJ2-3; V gene: TRBV20-1; clone size: few; CDR3 protein: CSAEAGDTQYF
CDR3 length: 14; J gene: TRBJ2-7; V gene: TRBV18; clone size: .; CDR3 protein: CASSLAGGTYEQYF
CDR3 length: 15; J gene: TRBJ1-1; V gene: TRBV7-3; clone size: few; CDR3 protein: CASSLNPAADTEAFF
CDR3 length: 14; J gene: TRBJ1-1; V gene: TRBV27; clone size: .; CDR3 protein: CASRPGRMNTEAFF
CDR3 length: 13; J gene: TRBJ1-1; V gene: TRBV21-1; clone size: once; CDR3 protein: CASSKRDSTEAFF
CDR3 length: 13; J gene: TRBJ2-7; V gene: TRBV7-9; clone size: .; CDR3 protein: CASSLKDSYEQYF
CDR3 length: 15; J gene: TRBJ2-7; V gene: TRBV5-4; clone size: many; CDR3 protein: CASSLDPSGASEQYF
CDR3 length: 15; J gene: TRBJ2-3; V gene: TRBV7-8; clone size: once; CDR3 protein: CASSPRGSRTDTQYF
CDR3 length: 15; J gene: TRBJ2-7; V gene: TRBV28; clone size: .; CDR3 protein: CASSSPGGRGYEQYF
CDR3 length: 15; J gene: TRBJ1-2; V gene: TRBV6-5; clone size: .; CDR3 protein: CASSYRRTGSAGYTF
CDR3 length: 13; J gene: TRBJ2-5; V gene: TRBV6-6; clone size: few; CDR3 protein: CASSPGSMGTQYF
CDR3 length: 12; J gene: TRBJ2-1; V gene: TRBV29-1; clone size: .; CDR3 protein: CSGLAASGEQFF
CDR3 length: 14; J gene: TRBJ1-1; V gene: TRBV18; clone size: .; CDR3 protein: CASSWLGVGTEAFF
CDR3 length: 15; J gene: TRBJ2-5; V gene: TRBV6-1; clone size: .; CDR3 protein: CASNPSSGSQETQYF
CDR3 length: 15; J gene: TRBJ2-7; V gene: TRBV28; clone size: once; CDR3 protein: CASSPTGTESYEQYF
CDR3 length: 18; J gene: TRBJ2-7; V gene: TRBV7-2; clone size: .; CDR3 protein: CASSLGWGRGRRDGEQYF